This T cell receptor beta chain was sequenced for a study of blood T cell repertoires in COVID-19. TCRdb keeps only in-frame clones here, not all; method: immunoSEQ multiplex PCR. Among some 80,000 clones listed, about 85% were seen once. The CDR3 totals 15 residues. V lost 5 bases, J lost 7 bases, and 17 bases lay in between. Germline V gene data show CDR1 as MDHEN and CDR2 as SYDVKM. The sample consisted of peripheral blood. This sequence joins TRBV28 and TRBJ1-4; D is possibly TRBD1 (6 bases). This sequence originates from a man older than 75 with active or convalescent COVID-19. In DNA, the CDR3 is TGTGCCAGCAGTCCGGGGGGGTCAGGGGTTGAAAAACTGTTTTTT. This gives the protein CASSPGGSGVEKLFF.